What follows is one T cell receptor (beta chain) and its context. The sample belongs to a study of blood T cell repertoires in COVID-19. TCRdb keeps only in-frame clones here, not all; method: immunoSEQ multiplex PCR. Of approximately 180,000 clones listed, roughly 87% are singletons. This CDR3 spans 12 amino acids. Germline CDR1 is MDHEN and CDR2 is SYDVKM. V lost 11 bases and J lost 10; bases outside the gene matches: 11. Individuals drawn from 24 US areas were roughly 18 to 89 years old. Clinical history as reported by participants underpinned cohort assignment. V gene TRBV28 combines with J gene TRBJ1-2; the match to TRBD1 covers 9 bases. This clonotype originated in a middle-aged woman with acute COVID-19. The sample comprised PBMCs or T cells enriched from blood (not recorded which). The CDR3 DNA reads as TGTGCCGGGGGACCGGGACAGGGATACTACACCTTC. It is translated as CAGGPGQGYYTF.